The source of this T cell receptor beta chain is a study of blood T cell repertoires in COVID-19. Overall study: PBMCs, B-cell-depleted T cells, or T cells provided the cDNA or gDNA that made up the material.

The data were produced by immunoSEQ multiplex PCR, yet TCRdb's version contains in-frame clones alone and is incomplete. The sample has around 150,000 clones; about 85% are singletons. Germline CDR1 SGDLS, CDR2 YYNGEE. CDR3 length: 12 amino acids. The V end was cut by 4 bases, the J end by 2 bases, with 7 bases between. This receptor was identified in a man aged 18 to 30 with acute or convalescent COVID-19. The V call is TRBV9, the J call TRBJ2-7; no firm D call. The sequenced sample was peripheral blood. Here the CDR3 reads CASSSNTYEQYF. The CDR3 DNA reads as TGTGCCAGCAGCTCCAACACCTACGAGCAGTACTTC.